Following are 9 T cell receptor beta chains from one sample sequenced in a study of OX40 agonist ivuxolimab in advanced cancers. Some clones are missing from TCRdb's copy, which holds only in-frame ones; the method was immunoSEQ multiplex PCR. The repertoire has about 83,000 clones, about 85% of them found once; the top ten carry roughly 0.71%. This specimen was CD4+ or CD8+ T cells sorted from blood, taken in a trial of the OX40 agonist ivuxolimab. Every receptor here comes from an adult with an advanced solid tumor such as melanoma, head and neck, liver or kidney cancer.

This rearrangement joins TRBV27 to TRBJ1-1; no firm D call. The CDR3 spans 11 residues. Trimming pared 1 base from V and 8 bases from J, leaving 5 bases between. Germline-derived CDR1 and CDR2 are MNHEY and SMNVEV (reference sequence). The CDR3 region has the DNA TGTGCCAGCAGTTTATTCGGGGAAGCTTTCTTT. Protein: CASSLFGEAFF.

V and J are TRBV7-2 and TRBJ1-5; no clear D gene. The germline V gene encodes CDR1 SGHTA and CDR2 FQGNSA. The CDR3 length is 16 residues. Between the trimmed V and J ends, which lost 0 bases and 4 bases, there was a span of 13 bases. The CDR3 DNA reads TGTGCCAGCAGCTTAGCTCCCCTACGACAAAATCAGCCCCAGCATTTT. It translates to CASSLAPLRQNQPQHF.

This clone was picked up one time. The V gene is TRBV7-2, the J gene TRBJ2-3; the D is unclear. The CDR3 runs 13 residues. The V gene lost 4 bases and the J gene lost 3 bases, with 8 bases spanning the gap. The germline V gene has CDR1 SGHTA and CDR2 FQGNSA. For the CDR3, the DNA is TGTGCCAGCAGCTATAGGGTAACAGATACGCAGTATTTT. Translating it yields CASSYRVTDTQYF.

A single count supports this clone. V is TRBV11-2 and J is TRBJ2-7; TRBD1 agrees at 8 bases. The V gene's germline CDR1 is SGHAT and CDR2 FQNNGV. V lost 4 bases to trimming and J lost 2 bases; unmatched junction nucleotides: 10. This CDR3 is built from 16 residues. The CDR3: CASSSRTGGPPYEQYF. The CDR3 bases are TGTGCCAGCAGCTCCCGCACAGGGGGTCCCCCCTACGAGCAGTACTTC. Full variable domain (missing parts from reference TRBV11-2 and TRBJ2-7): EAGVAQSPRYKIIEKRQSVAFWCNPISGHATLYWYQQILGQGPKLLIQFQNNGVVDDSQLPKDRFSAERLKGVDSTLKIQPAKLEDSAVYLCASSSRTGGPPYEQYFGPGTRLTVT.

This clone was recorded only once. The chain uses TRBV7-3 and TRBJ2-1; D is possibly TRBD1 or TRBD2 (6 bases each). The CDR3 runs 15 residues. CDR1 SGHTA and CDR2 FQGTGA come from the germline V gene. The V and J ends lost 5 bases and 4 bases respectively, with 15 bases between them. CDR3 loop: CASSPPWGAYNEQFF. The CDR3 DNA is TGTGCCAGCAGCCCCCCCTGGGGGGCGTACAATGAGCAGTTCTTC.

This clone appeared a single time. The J gene is TRBJ1-1, the V gene TRBV6-5; no reliable D call. Trimming shortened V by 2 bases and J by 0 bases, and 10 bases separated the two germline ends. The germline V gene has CDR1 MNHEY and CDR2 SVGAGI. CDR3 size: 15 residues. The CDR3, as DNA: TGTGCCAGCAGTTACACTGGGGTGATGAACACTGAAGCTTTCTTT. Its protein product is CASSYTGVMNTEAFF.

The chain combines TRBV7-8 with TRBJ2-3; 10 positions match TRBD2. Germline-derived CDR1 and CDR2 are SGHVS and FQNEAQ. The CDR3 is made up of 18 amino acids. J was trimmed by 10 bases and V by 5 bases; bases with no gene match: 21. The CDR3 reads CASSRLPQRGGGGRSQYF. DNA of the CDR3: TGTGCCAGCAGCCGCCTTCCCCAGCGGGGGGGCGGGGGTCGCTCGCAGTATTTT.

The chain has TRBV6-5 and TRBJ1-1; 7 positions agree with TRBD1. J was trimmed by 10 bases and V by 5 bases; bases with no gene match: 10. This CDR3 comprises 13 residues. Germline V CDR1 and CDR2: MNHEY, SVGAGI. CDR3 in amino acids: CASSPLQGTRAFF. The CDR3 DNA reads TGTGCCAGCAGTCCACTACAGGGGACTCGAGCTTTCTTT.

This clone was observed a single time. CDR3 nucleotides: TGTGCCAGCAGCTTAAGGGGGACGGAACAAGAGACCCAGTACTTC. Its translation is CASSLRGTEQETQYF. The rearrangement uses TRBV7-9 and TRBJ2-5; maybe TRBD1 (6 bases). V was cut by 2 bases and J by 2 bases, with 12 bases left in between. Germline-derived CDR1 and CDR2 are SEHNR and FQNEAQ (reference sequence). The CDR3 consists of 15 residues.